Each of the 27 T cell receptor beta chains below was sequenced from the same sample in a study of identical twins. Each CDR3 protein is one row after TCRdb ran MiXCR on the 5' RACE reads. The sample records approximately 600,000 distinct CDR3 sequences, just over 7% being singletons. These data also formed part of another study, on yellow fever vaccine responses in identical twins.

Sequencing was carried out using PBMCs. The source is a woman aged 18-29 years in good health.

The chain joins TRBV5-1 to TRBJ2-3; D unclear. From germline, CDR1 is SGHRS and CDR2 YFSETQ. V lost 6 bases to trimming and J lost 4 bases, with 18 bases between them. The length of the CDR3 is 15 residues. CDR3 in amino acids: CASTKDRLGPDTQYF. In nucleotides, the CDR3 is TGCGCCAGCACCAAAGACCGATTAGGGCCAGATACGCAGTATTTT.

The rearrangement links TRBV5-1 to TRBJ2-7, with TRBD2 identical over 8 bases. The CDR3 covers 14 residues. The junction had 4 bases not matched to a gene; V was cut back by 2 bases and J by 3 bases. Germline values: CDR1 SGHRS, CDR2 YFSETQ. CDR3: CASSFSGALYEQYF. CDR3 in DNA: TGCGCCAGCAGCTTTAGCGGGGCCCTCTACGAGCAGTACTTC. The whole variable domain, filled in from reference TRBV5-1 and TRBJ2-7, reads KAGVTQTPRYLIKTRGQQVTLSCSPISGHRSVSWYQQTPGQGLQFLFEYFSETQRNKGNFPGRFSGRQFSNSRSEMNVSTLELGDSALYLCASSFSGALYEQYFGPGTRLTVT.

This clonotype was counted between two and nine times. CDR3 nucleotide sequence: TGCAGTGCCACGGCCACTTATGGCTACACCTTC. The encoded protein is CSATATYGYTF. This sequence joins TRBV20-1 and TRBJ1-2; D is unclear. V dropped 6 bases and J dropped 5 bases, with 10 bases sitting between them. The CDR3 length is 11 residues. The germline CDR1 and CDR2 sequences are DFQATT and SNEGSKA (reference sequence).

The sample holds a few counts of this clonotype. The chain couples TRBV24-1 to TRBJ1-5; D is perhaps TRBD1 (5 bases). The ends were cut back, 5 bases at V and 4 bases at J, with 17 bases in the middle. This CDR3 is built from 16 residues. Germline assignment: CDR1 KGHDR and CDR2 SFDVKD. CDR3: CATSGLGGAWNQPQHF. CDR3 DNA: TGTGCCACCAGTGGGCTCGGAGGGGCTTGGAATCAGCCCCAGCATTTT.

This clonotype has more than one count but fewer than ten. CDR3 in DNA: TGTGCCAGCAGCTTGGCCGCCAGAGGCTACACCTTC. Translating gives CASSLAARGYTF. The chain combines TRBV5-6 with TRBJ1-2; unclear D gene. CDR1 and CDR2 (germline): SGHDT, YYEEEE. V was shortened by 0 bases and J by 8 bases, with 8 bases between the two germline ends. The CDR3 has 12 amino acids.

This rearrangement joins TRBV6-5 to TRBJ1-2, with D uncertain. The germline V gene encodes CDR1 MNHEY and CDR2 SVGAGI. Between the trimmed V and J ends, which lost 1 base and 6 bases, there was a span of 9 bases. CDR3 size: 13 residues. DNA for the CDR3: TGTGCCAGCAGTTACTTCGTGGAAGATGGCTACACCTTC. Residues: CASSYFVEDGYTF.

The chain joins TRBV28 to TRBJ1-6; D unclear. The V end was cut by 2 bases, the J end by 14 bases, with 19 bases between. Germline assignment: CDR1 MDHEN and CDR2 SYDVKM. This CDR3 has 15 residues. Here the CDR3 reads CASSLPETELSALHF. CDR3 DNA sequence: TGTGCCAGCAGTTTACCAGAGACCGAGCTCTCGGCCCTCCACTTT. The whole variable domain, filled in from reference TRBV28 and TRBJ1-6, reads DVKVTQSSRYLVKRTGEKVFLECVQDMDHENMFWYRQDPGLGLRLIYFSYDVKMKEKGDIPEGYSVSREKKERFSLILESASTNQTSMYLCASSLPETELSALHFGNGTRLTVT.

This clonotype was detected a few times. The rearrangement joins TRBV12-3 or TRBV12-4 to TRBJ1-6; 7 nucleotides match TRBD1. V gave up 2 bases and J gave up 7 bases; unmatched junction bases: 5. This CDR3 comprises 15 residues. The CDR3 sequence: CASSLRRTGNSPLHF. For the CDR3, the DNA is TGTGCCAGCAGTTTAAGACGGACAGGCAATTCACCCCTCCACTTT.

A few counts support this clonotype. The chain carries TRBV29-1 and TRBJ2-1, with D unresolved. Trimming took 3 bases from V and 7 from J, leaving 13 bases between them. The germline CDR1 and CDR2 sequences are SQVTM and ANQGSEA. This CDR3 region has 13 residues. The CDR3 loop is CSVETTIGNEQFF. The CDR3 nucleotides are TGCAGCGTTGAGACCACCATAGGGAATGAGCAGTTCTTC.

This sequence joins TRBV9 and TRBJ2-1; D remains unclear. CDR3 length: 13 amino acids. Germline assignment: CDR1 SGDLS and CDR2 YYNGEE. V shed 0 bases and J shed 6 bases, with 7 bases lying between them. DNA for the CDR3: TGTGCCAGCAGCGTAGTTTGGGGCAATGAGCAGTTCTTC. Residues: CASSVVWGNEQFF.

The chain has TRBV6-5 and TRBJ2-5; D remains ambiguous. This CDR3 comprises 11 residues. Germline V CDR1 and CDR2: MNHEY, SVGAGI. Trimming left V 5 bases short and J 10 bases short, with 11 bases between. The CDR3 region has the DNA TGTGCCAGCAGTCGACCTCCGGACCAGTACTTC. It encodes CASSRPPDQYF.

This clonotype was seen a few times. The gene calls are TRBV29-1 and TRBJ2-3; D may be TRBD1 or TRBD2 (5 bases each). Trimming left V 2 bases short and J 4 bases short, with 10 bases between. CDR1 is SQVTM, CDR2 ANQGSEA, per germline. CDR3 length equals 13 residues. CDR3 sequence reads: CSVERGAADTQYF. The CDR3 DNA reads TGCAGCGTTGAAAGAGGGGCCGCAGATACGCAGTATTTT.

This clonotype was counted between two and nine times. As DNA, the CDR3 is TGTGCCAGCGAGGATAGGGGGTCAAGTGAGCAGTTCTTC. Translated: CASEDRGSSEQFF. This rearrangement joins TRBV2 to TRBJ2-1; possibly TRBD1 for D (6 bases). This CDR3 has 13 amino acids. The V gene's germline CDR1 is SNHLY and CDR2 FYNNEI. Trimming took 8 bases from V and 9 from J, leaving 17 bases between them.

This clonotype was counted at least ten times. The gene calls are TRBV10-2 and TRBJ2-7, with D possibly TRBD2 on 6 matching bases. Between the trimmed V and J ends, which lost 3 bases and 6 bases, there was a span of 12 bases. The CDR3 runs 13 residues. CDR1 and CDR2 (germline): WSHSY, SAAADI. CDR3 sequence reads: CASSEILAFEQYF. CDR3 sequence (DNA): TGCGCCAGCAGTGAAATACTAGCATTCGAGCAGTACTTC.

This rearrangement joins TRBV28 to TRBJ1-2, with 7 bases that match TRBD1. CDR3 length: 15 residues. Germline CDR1 MDHEN, CDR2 SYDVKM. V shed 5 bases, J shed 2 bases, and the junction held 8 bases outside the gene matches. The CDR3 reads CASSSPGTVNYGYTF. The CDR3 DNA is TGTGCCAGCAGTAGCCCTGGGACAGTAAACTATGGCTACACCTTC.

This clonotype has more than one count but fewer than ten. The rearrangement links TRBV29-1 to TRBJ2-3; the match to TRBD2 covers 12 bases. This CDR3 is built from 14 residues. CDR1 and CDR2 (germline): SQVTM, ANQGSEA. With 7 bases clipped from V and 2 bases from J, the junction kept 4 bases outside the gene matches. CDR3 nucleotides: TGCAGCGGCGGGACTAGCGGGCTCACAGATACGCAGTATTTT. This sequence encodes CSGGTSGLTDTQYF.

In its sample, this clonotype was seen many times. V is TRBV12-3 or TRBV12-4 and J is TRBJ2-7; TRBD1 is a possible D gene (5 bases). The length of the CDR3 is 12 residues. V was trimmed by 5 bases and J by 3 bases, leaving 8 bases between them. For the CDR3, the DNA is TGTGCCAGCAGTCCCACAGGCTACGAGCAGTACGTC. It translates to CASSPTGYEQYV.

The chain recombines TRBV29-1 with TRBJ2-5; TRBD2 matches 11 bases. Germline V lookup: CDR1 SQVTM, CDR2 ANQGSEA. Trimming took 0 bases from V and 7 from J; bases not matched to a gene: 13. The CDR3 is 17 residues long. The CDR3 protein is CSVEDRGELAGDWTQYF. The DNA for the CDR3 is TGCAGCGTTGAAGATAGGGGGGAACTAGCGGGGGATTGGACCCAGTACTTC.

This clonotype was seen ten or more times. The chain is built from TRBV28 and TRBJ2-2, with D perhaps assigned TRBD1 or TRBD2 (6 bases each). V was clipped by 6 bases and J by 5 bases, with 16 bases between them. Germline V CDR1 and CDR2: MDHEN, SYDVKM. The length of the CDR3 is 15 residues. In DNA form, the CDR3 reads TGTGCCAGCAGCTTGGGGGGCGCAGGTACCGGGGAGCTGTTTTTT. It codes for CASSLGGAGTGELFF.

This clonotype has only a few counts. This sequence joins TRBV12-3 or TRBV12-4 and TRBJ2-1; tentatively, D is TRBD2 (5 bases). Between the trimmed V and J ends, which lost 7 bases and 2 bases, there was a span of 18 bases. The CDR3 has 16 amino acids. This chain's CDR3 is CASTRGSDSPYNEQFF. CDR3 DNA: TGTGCCAGCACCCGAGGATCGGACTCCCCCTACAATGAGCAGTTCTTC.

This clonotype occurred many times. The chain employs TRBV5-1 and TRBJ2-4, with D maybe TRBD1 (6 bases). This CDR3 has 15 amino acids. The V end was cut by 4 bases, the J end by 0 bases, with 11 bases between. Germline CDR1 is SGHRS and CDR2 is YFSETQ. In DNA form, the CDR3 reads TGCGCCAGCAGCCCGGACAGCTTAGCCAAAAACATTCAGTACTTC. This encodes CASSPDSLAKNIQYF.

Many counts were recorded for this clonotype. This CDR3 reads CASSRGSTNEKLFF. The CDR3 coding sequence is TGTGCCAGCAGCCGGGGGTCCACTAATGAAAAACTGTTTTTT. V is TRBV6-1 and J is TRBJ1-4; D is perhaps TRBD1 (5 bases). CDR1 and CDR2 from the germline V gene are MNHNS and SASEGT. The CDR3 has 14 residues. V was shortened by 6 bases and J by 2 bases, with 10 bases between the two germline ends.

In this sample, this clonotype turned up many times. J is TRBJ1-4 and V is TRBV12-3 or TRBV12-4, with D unclear. Trimming pared 10 bases from V and 6 bases from J, leaving 18 bases between. CDR3 length: 14 residues. In DNA form, the CDR3 reads TGTGCCATCTCTTTGAACTCCTGGGATGAAAAACTGTTTTTT. Translation gives CAISLNSWDEKLFF.

Worth noting for this clonotype: One end of the junction does not line up with germline, which may come from a read error. The chain employs TRBV11-2 and TRBJ2-1, with D maybe TRBD1 (5 bases). The CDR3 spans 14 residues. From germline, CDR1 is SGHAT and CDR2 FQNNGV. CDR3 loop: CARSYHDRYNEQFF. For the CDR3, the DNA is TGTGCCAGGAGCTACCACGACAGATACAATGAGCAGTTCTTC.

This chain joins TRBV7-9 and TRBJ1-2; 11 nucleotides match TRBD1. There are 16 residues in the CDR3. Germline CDR1 SEHNR, CDR2 FQNEAQ (reference sequence). V dropped 1 base and J dropped 4; count of bases not matched to a gene: 5. The CDR3 is CASSLERTGGAYGYTF. The DNA for the CDR3 is TGTGCCAGCAGCTTAGAGAGGACAGGGGGCGCCTATGGCTACACCTTC.

J is TRBJ1-5 and V is TRBV7-8; 8 nucleotides line up with TRBD1. With 1 base clipped from V and 7 bases from J, the junction kept 18 bases outside the gene matches. Germline V gene data show CDR1 as SGHVS and CDR2 as FQNEAQ. The CDR3 is 19 residues long. The CDR3 DNA reads as TGTGCCAGCAGCTTAGAAAGACAGGGGATCGGGCTTAAGGAGCAGCCCCAGCATTTT. This sequence encodes CASSLERQGIGLKEQPQHF.

This chain links TRBV11-2 with TRBJ2-1; 11 bases align to TRBD1. Germline V gene data show CDR1 as SGHAT and CDR2 as FQNNGV. The CDR3 is 16 residues long. The junction had 6 bases not matched to a gene; V was cut back by 0 bases and J by 8 bases. CDR3 nucleotides: TGTGCCAGCAGCTTAGACAGGACAGGGGGCTTGGATGAGCAGTTCTTC. Its protein product is CASSLDRTGGLDEQFF. The entire variable domain, with the rest obtained from reference TRBV11-2 and TRBJ2-1, is as follows: EAGVAQSPRYKIIEKRQSVAFWCNPISGHATLYWYQQILGQGPKLLIQFQNNGVVDDSQLPKDRFSAERLKGVDSTLKIQPAKLEDSAVYLCASSLDRTGGLDEQFFGPGTRLTVL.